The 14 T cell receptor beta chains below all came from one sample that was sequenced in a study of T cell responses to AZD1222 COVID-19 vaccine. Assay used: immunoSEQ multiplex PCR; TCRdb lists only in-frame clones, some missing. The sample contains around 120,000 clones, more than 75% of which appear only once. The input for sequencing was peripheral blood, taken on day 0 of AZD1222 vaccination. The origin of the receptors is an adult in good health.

CDR3 bases: TGTGCCAGCAGTGAAAGACAAACCTATGGCTACACCTTC. Encoded protein: CASSERQTYGYTF. This chain connects TRBV6-1 to TRBJ1-2; D is unclear. V lost 2 bases to trimming and J lost 4 bases, with 8 bases between them. This CDR3 has 13 amino acids. Germline V gene data show CDR1 as MNHNS and CDR2 as SASEGT.

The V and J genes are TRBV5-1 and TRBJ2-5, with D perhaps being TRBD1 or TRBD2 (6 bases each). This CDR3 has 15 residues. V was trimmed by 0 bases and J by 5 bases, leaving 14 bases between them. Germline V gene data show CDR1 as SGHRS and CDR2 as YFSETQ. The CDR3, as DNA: TGCGCCAGCAGCTTGGGGTCGGGGGCCTGGGAGACCCAGTACTTC. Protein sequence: CASSLGSGAWETQYF.

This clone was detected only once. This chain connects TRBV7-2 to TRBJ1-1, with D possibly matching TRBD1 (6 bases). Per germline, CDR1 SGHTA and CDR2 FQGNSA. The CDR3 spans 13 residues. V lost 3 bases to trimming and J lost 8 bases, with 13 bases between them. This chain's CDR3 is CASSFVPGAEAFF. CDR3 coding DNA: TGTGCCAGCAGCTTTGTCCCGGGGGCGGAAGCTTTCTTT.

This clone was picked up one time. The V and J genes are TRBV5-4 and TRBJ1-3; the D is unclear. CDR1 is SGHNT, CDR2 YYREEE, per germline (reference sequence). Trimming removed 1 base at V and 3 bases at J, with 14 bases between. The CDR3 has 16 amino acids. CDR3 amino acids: CASSLWTRNGGNTIYF. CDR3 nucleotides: TGTGCCAGCAGCTTGTGGACCCGAAATGGTGGAAACACCATATATTTT.

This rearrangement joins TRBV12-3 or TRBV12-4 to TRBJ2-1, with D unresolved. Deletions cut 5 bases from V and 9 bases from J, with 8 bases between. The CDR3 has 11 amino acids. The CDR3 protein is CASSRIGEQFF. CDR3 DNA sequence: TGTGCCAGCAGTAGGATTGGTGAGCAGTTCTTC.

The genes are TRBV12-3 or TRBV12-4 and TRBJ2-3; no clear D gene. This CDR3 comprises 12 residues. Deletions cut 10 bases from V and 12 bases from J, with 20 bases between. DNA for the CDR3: TGTGCCAACAGAAATCCTCCGGCTCAACAGTATTTT. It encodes CANRNPPAQQYF.

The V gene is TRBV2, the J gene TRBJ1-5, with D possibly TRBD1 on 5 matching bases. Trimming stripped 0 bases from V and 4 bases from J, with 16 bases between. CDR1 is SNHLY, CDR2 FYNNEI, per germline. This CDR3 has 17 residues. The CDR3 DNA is TGTGCCAGCAGTGAAGCGCTTCTGGGACTGAGTAATCAGCCCCAGCATTTT. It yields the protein CASSEALLGLSNQPQHF.

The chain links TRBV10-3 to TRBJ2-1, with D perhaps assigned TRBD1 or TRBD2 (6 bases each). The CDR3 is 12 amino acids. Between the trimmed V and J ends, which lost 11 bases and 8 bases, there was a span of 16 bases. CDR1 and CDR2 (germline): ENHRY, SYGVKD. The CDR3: CAFSLGGDEQFF. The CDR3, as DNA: TGTGCCTTCTCCCTGGGGGGCGATGAGCAGTTCTTC.

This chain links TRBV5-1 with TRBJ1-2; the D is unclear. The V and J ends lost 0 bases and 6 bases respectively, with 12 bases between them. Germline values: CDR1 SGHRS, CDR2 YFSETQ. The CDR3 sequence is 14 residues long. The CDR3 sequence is CASSLVGDGDGYTF. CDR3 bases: TGCGCCAGCAGCTTGGTTGGGGATGGGGATGGCTACACCTTC.

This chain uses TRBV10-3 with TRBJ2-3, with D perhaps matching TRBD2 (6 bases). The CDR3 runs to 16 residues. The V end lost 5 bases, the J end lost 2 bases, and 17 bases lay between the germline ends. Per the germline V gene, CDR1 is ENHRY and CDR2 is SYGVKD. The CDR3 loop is CAISTREKRVTDTQYF. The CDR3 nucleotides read TGTGCCATCAGTACCCGGGAGAAGCGGGTCACAGATACGCAGTATTTT.

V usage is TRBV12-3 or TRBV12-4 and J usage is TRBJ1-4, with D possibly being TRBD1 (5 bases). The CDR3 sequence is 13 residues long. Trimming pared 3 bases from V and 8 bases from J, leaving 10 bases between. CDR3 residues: CASSFRGGEKLFF. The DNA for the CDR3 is TGTGCCAGCAGTTTCCGGGGCGGGGAAAAACTGTTTTTT.

The chain's CDR3 is CASRQGTPNYGYTF. In nucleotides, the CDR3 is TGTGCCAGCAGACAGGGGACACCTAACTATGGCTACACCTTC. The rearrangement links TRBV27 to TRBJ1-2; TRBD1 matches 7 bases. With V trimmed by 6 bases and J by 0 bases, 4 bases remained unmatched. Germline V gives CDR1 MNHEY, CDR2 SMNVEV (reference sequence). The length of the CDR3 is 14 residues.

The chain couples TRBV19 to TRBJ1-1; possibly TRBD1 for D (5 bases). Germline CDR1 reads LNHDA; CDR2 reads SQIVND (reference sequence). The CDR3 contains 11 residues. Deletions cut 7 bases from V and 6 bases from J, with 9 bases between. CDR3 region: CASTQGPEAFF. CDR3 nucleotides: TGTGCCAGTACTCAGGGCCCTGAAGCTTTCTTT.

CDR3 sequence reads: CASSVGGGDTEAFF. The CDR3 nucleotides read TGTGCCAGCAGCGTAGGGGGTGGGGACACTGAAGCTTTCTTT. This chain connects TRBV9 to TRBJ1-1; no definite D call. CDR3 length equals 14 residues. CDR1 and CDR2 from the germline V gene are SGDLS and YYNGEE. Between the trimmed V and J ends, which lost 0 bases and 3 bases, there was a span of 9 bases.